What follows are 15 T cell receptor beta chains derived from one specimen sequenced in a study of CD8 T cells in ankylosing spondylitis. TCRdb used MiXCR to reprocess the 5' RACE reads, holding one entry per CDR3 protein. The data show a few hundred thousand distinct CDR3 sequences, roughly an eighth seen once. Their cognate antigens are unknown. General study points: Ankylosing spondylitis blood appeared to carry a characteristic TCR beta motif of several highly homologous variants.

The sample comprised blood, either unsorted or a sorted T cell fraction (not recorded which). All receptors come from a male donor with ankylosing spondylitis.

In its sample, this clonotype was seen many times. The V gene is TRBV2, the J gene TRBJ2-5, with a tentative D call TRBD1 (6 bases). This CDR3 has 14 amino acids. Germline loops: CDR1 SNHLY, CDR2 FYNNEI. Between the trimmed V and J ends, which lost 6 bases and 1 base, there was a span of 12 bases. The CDR3 DNA reads TGTGCCAGCAGGAGCGACAGGACCCAAGAGACCCAGTACTTC. Its translation: CASRSDRTQETQYF.

This clonotype was seen more than once but under ten times. The chain is built from TRBV5-1 and TRBJ1-3; 9 bases align to TRBD1. J gave up 7 bases and V 4 bases, and 12 bases lay outside the gene matches. Germline V gives CDR1 SGHRS, CDR2 YFSETQ. This CDR3 comprises 16 residues. The CDR3 sequence is CASSPGQGPLWNTIYF. The DNA for the CDR3 is TGCGCCAGCAGCCCAGGACAGGGGCCGCTGTGGAACACCATATATTTT.

This clonotype was counted ten times or more. J is TRBJ2-3 and V is TRBV15; 8 nucleotides line up with TRBD2. V was pared by 5 bases and J by 2 bases, with 6 bases of the junction left unmatched. From germline, CDR1 is LNHNV and CDR2 YYDKDF (reference sequence). The CDR3 totals 15 residues. The DNA of the CDR3 is TGTGCCACCAGCTTTCCAGCGGGAGCCACAGATACGCAGTATTTT. This sequence encodes CATSFPAGATDTQYF. Full variable domain (remainder filled in from reference TRBV15 and TRBJ2-3): DAMVIQNPRYQVTQFGKPVTLSCSQTLNHNVMYWYQQKSSQAPKLLFHYYDKDFNNEADTPDNFQSRRPNTSFCFLDIRSPGLGDTAMYLCATSFPAGATDTQYFGPGTRLTVL.

Comment on this clonotype: The junction and the germline gene differ at one end; a read error may be behind it. The J gene is TRBJ2-1, the V gene TRBV7-2; the match to TRBD2 covers 10 bases. The CDR3 loop spans 16 amino acids. Germline V CDR1 and CDR2: SGHTA, FQGNSA. CDR3 region: CASSLMGLASSNEQFF. The CDR3 DNA sequence: TGTGCCAGCAGCTTAATGGGACTAGCGTCCTCCAATGAGCAGTTCTTC. The complete variable domain, with remaining parts taken from reference TRBV7-2 and TRBJ2-1, reads GAGVSQSPSNKVTEKGKDVELRCDPISGHTALYWYRQSLGQGLEFLIYFQGNSAPDKSGLPSDRFSAERTGGSVSTLTIQRTQQEDSAVYLCASSLMGLASSNEQFFGPGTRLTVL.

The chain carries TRBV20-1 and TRBJ2-2; tentative D call: TRBD1 (6 bases). Germline V CDR1 and CDR2: DFQATT, SNEGSKA (reference sequence). The CDR3 has 14 residues. Trimming took off 3 bases at V and 4 bases at J, with 12 bases between the two ends. The CDR3 sequence: CSARTARGTGELFF. DNA for the CDR3: TGCAGTGCTAGGACCGCCAGGGGCACCGGGGAGCTGTTTTTT.

The genes are TRBV9 and TRBJ2-1; D call uncertain. V gave up 3 bases and J gave up 8 bases, with 9 bases separating them. Per germline, CDR1 SGDLS and CDR2 YYNGEE. CDR3 size: 12 residues. The CDR3 spells CASSGLRDEQFF. CDR3 DNA: TGTGCCAGCAGCGGTTTACGAGATGAGCAGTTCTTC.

The genes are TRBV2 and TRBJ2-6, with D perhaps matching TRBD2 (6 bases). CDR1 SNHLY and CDR2 FYNNEI come from the germline V gene. V gave up 6 bases and J gave up 1 base, with 19 bases separating them. The CDR3 covers 18 residues. The CDR3 sequence: CASRPFGTVSSGANVLTF. The CDR3 coding sequence is TGTGCCAGCAGGCCCTTCGGGACTGTCAGTTCTGGGGCCAACGTCCTGACTTTC. Looking up the rest from reference TRBV2 and TRBJ2-6 gives the full variable domain: EPEVTQTPSHQVTQMGQEVILRCVPISNHLYFYWYRQILGQKVEFLVSFYNNEISEKSEIFDDQFSVERPDGSNFTLKIRSTKLEDSAMYFCASRPFGTVSSGANVLTFGAGSRLTVL.

The rearrangement links TRBV20-1 to TRBJ1-1; no clear D gene. The CDR3 consists of 17 residues. Germline-derived CDR1 and CDR2 are DFQATT and SNEGSKA (reference sequence). V lost 0 bases and J 1 base, leaving 18 bases between the germline ends. The CDR3 DNA follows: TGCAGTGCTAGAGAAGGGATAGCAGGTGTGGAGAACACTGAAGCTTTCTTT. Its protein product is CSAREGIAGVENTEAFF.

The chain carries TRBV6-1 and TRBJ1-4; possible D gene TRBD1, 6 bases. V lost 0 bases and J 7 bases, leaving 12 bases between the germline ends. Germline V CDR1 and CDR2: MNHNS, SASEGT. The CDR3 is 15 residues long. CDR3 sequence (DNA): TGTGCCAGCAGTGAAGCTGGGGGGCTCGGTGAAAAACTGTTTTTT. Protein product: CASSEAGGLGEKLFF.

The gene calls are TRBV18 and TRBJ2-7, with D perhaps being TRBD1 or TRBD2 (7 bases each). Trimming removed 6 bases at V and 2 bases at J, with 20 bases between. This CDR3 region has 16 residues. Germline loops: CDR1 KGHSH, CDR2 LQKENI. The DNA of the CDR3 is TGTGCCAGCTCCTCCCGGGGCCAGGGGGGGACCTACGAGCAGTACTTC. Residues: CASSSRGQGGTYEQYF.

This clonotype was observed many times. The chain has TRBV15 and TRBJ1-2, with D unresolved. Per germline, CDR1 LNHNV and CDR2 YYDKDF (reference sequence). The CDR3 runs to 15 residues. Trimming stripped 0 bases from V and 5 bases from J, with 13 bases between. In nucleotides, the CDR3 is TGTGCCACCAGCAGAGATTATAGGACCGAGTATGGCTACACCTTC. Its translation: CATSRDYRTEYGYTF.

This clonotype has only a few counts. The chain joins TRBV30 to TRBJ2-3; D remains unclear. V lost 0 bases and J lost 1, with 14 bases in between. Per the germline V gene, CDR1 is GTSNPN and CDR2 is SVGIG (reference sequence). This CDR3 comprises 16 residues. CDR3 in amino acids: CAWSVADLGGTDTQYF. DNA for the CDR3: TGTGCCTGGAGTGTGGCCGATTTGGGCGGCACAGATACGCAGTATTTT.

This clonotype appeared many times. V usage is TRBV18 and J usage is TRBJ1-3; D might be TRBD1 (6 bases). Trimming removed 8 bases at V and 0 bases at J, with 14 bases between. The CDR3 totals 15 residues. Per germline, CDR1 KGHSH and CDR2 LQKENI. CDR3 in amino acids: CASSPPTGSGNTIYF. DNA of the CDR3: TGTGCCAGCAGCCCCCCGACAGGCTCTGGAAACACCATATATTTT.

The sample holds a few counts of this clonotype. V gene TRBV7-9 combines with J gene TRBJ2-2; 10 bases are a match to TRBD2. Trimming took 3 bases from V and 4 from J; bases not matched to a gene: 8. The CDR3 is made up of 17 amino acids. Germline values: CDR1 SEHNR, CDR2 FQNEAQ (reference sequence). CDR3 sequence: CASSFEAGGPATGELFF. In DNA form, the CDR3 reads TGTGCCAGCAGCTTTGAAGCGGGAGGGCCTGCCACCGGGGAGCTGTTTTTT.

This clonotype has just a few counts. This chain uses TRBV20-1 with TRBJ2-1; tentatively, D is TRBD2 (5 bases). The CDR3 sequence is 17 residues long. The V gene's germline CDR1 is DFQATT and CDR2 SNEGSKA (reference sequence). V was shortened by 0 bases and J by 6 bases, with 21 bases between the two germline ends. DNA for the CDR3: TGCAGTGCTAGAGATTCAGCGGTCTATACAGTAGGCAATGAGCAGTTCTTC. Translating it yields CSARDSAVYTVGNEQFF.